The 24 T cell receptor beta chains presented below share a single source sample, sequenced in a study of PD-1 blockade in mismatch repair-deficient tumors. TCRdb's copy holds only in-frame clones and misses some; the assay was immunoSEQ multiplex PCR. Among 100,000 to 150,000 clones listed, about nine tenths were seen once. This sample comprised peripheral blood, obtained just over 70 weeks after starting pembrolizumab. These receptors were obtained from an adult with mismatch repair-deficient cancer.

V gene TRBV10-3 combines with J gene TRBJ2-3; 8 bases map to TRBD2. Germline assignment: CDR1 ENHRY and CDR2 SYGVKD. The CDR3 is made up of 20 amino acids. V shed 0 bases and J 5 bases; nucleotides not matched to a gene: 19. The CDR3: CAISESVLVGAGVSGDTQYF. CDR3 DNA: TGTGCCATCAGTGAGTCCGTCCTCGTTGGAGCGGGAGTATCAGGAGATACGCAGTATTTT.

The rearrangement links TRBV20-1 to TRBJ1-1; possible D gene TRBD1, 6 bases. CDR1 is DFQATT and CDR2 is SNEGSKA in the germline V gene (reference sequence). This CDR3 has 11 residues. Trimming took off 1 base at V and 11 bases at J, with 11 bases between the two ends. CDR3 amino acids: CSARVKGGAFF. DNA for the CDR3: TGCAGTGCTAGAGTTAAGGGGGGTGCTTTCTTT.

This clone has just one count. The CDR3 loop is CASSYRDRGDEQFF. The CDR3 coding sequence is TGTGCCAGCAGTTATAGGGACAGGGGTGATGAGCAGTTCTTC. The V gene is TRBV6-5, the J gene TRBJ2-1; 10 nucleotides agree with TRBD1. J was trimmed by 8 bases and V by 3 bases; bases with no gene match: 4. The germline CDR1 and CDR2 sequences are MNHEY and SVGAGI. There are 14 residues in the CDR3.

This chain joins TRBV28 and TRBJ2-2, with 8 bases aligning to TRBD2. V gave up 3 bases and J gave up 6 bases; unmatched junction bases: 3. Germline CDR1 is MDHEN and CDR2 is SYDVKM. The CDR3 contains 14 residues. The CDR3: CASSFSGMSGELFF. CDR3 sequence (DNA): TGTGCCAGCAGTTTTAGCGGGATGTCCGGGGAGCTGTTTTTT. Together with reference TRBV28 and TRBJ2-2, the CDR3 gives the full variable domain: DVKVTQSSRYLVKRTGEKVFLECVQDMDHENMFWYRQDPGLGLRLIYFSYDVKMKEKGDIPEGYSVSREKKERFSLILESASTNQTSMYLCASSFSGMSGELFFGEGSRLTVL.

The chain has TRBV9 and TRBJ2-1, with 7 bases aligning to TRBD1. V dropped 4 bases and J dropped 3; count of bases not matched to a gene: 10. Looked up from germline, CDR1 is SGDLS and CDR2 is YYNGEE. The CDR3 has 16 residues. CDR3 in amino acids: CASSSGGDSFYNEQFF. CDR3 in DNA: TGTGCCAGCAGCTCCGGTGGGGACAGCTTCTACAATGAGCAGTTCTTC.

The sample holds one count of this clone. The V and J genes are TRBV7-9 and TRBJ2-7, with D perhaps given as TRBD1 or TRBD2 (5 bases each). This CDR3 is built from 14 residues. Germline CDR1 is SEHNR and CDR2 is FQNEAQ (reference sequence). V lost 9 bases, J lost 0 bases, and 15 bases lay in between. The DNA for the CDR3 is TGTGCCAGTACCTTCGAGGGGTCCTCCTACGAGCAGTACTTC. Translated, it gives CASTFEGSSYEQYF.

The chain carries TRBV11-3 and TRBJ2-7; TRBD1 agrees at 8 bases. The CDR3 has 13 amino acids. With V trimmed by 5 bases and J by 7 bases, 7 bases remained unmatched. Germline V CDR1 and CDR2: SGHNT, YENEEA. The CDR3 DNA is TGTGCCAGCAGCGCGAGGACAGGGAGGGAGCAGTACTTC. Protein sequence: CASSARTGREQYF.

The chain employs TRBV30 and TRBJ2-3; D is unclear. The CDR3 is made up of 11 amino acids. Trimming took off 0 bases at V and 10 bases at J, with 8 bases between the two ends. Germline loops: CDR1 GTSNPN, CDR2 SVGIG (reference sequence). The CDR3 DNA follows: TGTGCCTGGAGTGTACAGTTCCCGCAGTATTTT. It encodes CAWSVQFPQYF. The full variable domain, completed using reference TRBV30 and TRBJ2-3, is SQTIHQWPATLVQPVGSPLSLECTVEGTSNPNLYWYRQAAGRGLQLLFYSVGIGQISSEVPQNLSASRPQDRQFILSSKKLLLSDSGFYLCAWSVQFPQYFGPGTRLTVL.

The chain uses TRBV12-5 and TRBJ1-5, with no clear D. The CDR3 covers 17 residues. V was clipped by 2 bases and J by 0 bases, with 14 bases between them. Per the germline V gene, CDR1 is LGHNT and CDR2 is FRNRAP. The CDR3 nucleotides are TGTGCTAGTGGTTTGAGTTCTCGGACGGATAGCAATCAGCCCCAGCATTTT. Translation gives CASGLSSRTDSNQPQHF.

The CDR3 sequence is CASSPLKVEGTGELFF. DNA of the CDR3: TGTGCCAGCAGCCCATTAAAGGTTGAAGGGACCGGGGAGCTGTTTTTT. The gene calls are TRBV11-2 and TRBJ2-2; D not certain. Germline assignment: CDR1 SGHAT and CDR2 FQNNGV. The germline V and J ends were trimmed by 5 bases and 5 bases, with 18 bases remaining between them. This CDR3 contains 16 residues. The variable domain in full, completed from reference TRBV11-2 and TRBJ2-2, reads EAGVAQSPRYKIIEKRQSVAFWCNPISGHATLYWYQQILGQGPKLLIQFQNNGVVDDSQLPKDRFSAERLKGVDSTLKIQPAKLEDSAVYLCASSPLKVEGTGELFFGEGSRLTVL.

V usage is TRBV25-1 and J usage is TRBJ1-2; 8 bases match TRBD1. The germline CDR1 and CDR2 sequences are MGHDK and SYGVNS. This CDR3 has 15 residues. V shed 2 bases and J 4 bases; nucleotides not matched to a gene: 6. The CDR3 DNA sequence: TGTGCCAGCAGTGAAACCGGACAGGGAGCCTATGGCTACACCTTC. Translation gives CASSETGQGAYGYTF.

The genes are TRBV27 and TRBJ2-1, with 8 bases identical to TRBD2. The CDR3 extends over 14 amino acids. J was trimmed by 6 bases and V by 5 bases; bases with no gene match: 6. Germline CDR1 and CDR2: MNHEY and SMNVEV (reference sequence). Written as DNA, the CDR3 is TGTGCCAGCAGTCGAGGAACTAGCGGCAATGAGCAGTTCTTC. It specifies CASSRGTSGNEQFF.

This chain uses TRBV4-2 with TRBJ2-1; possible D gene TRBD1, 6 bases. The V end lost 0 bases, the J end lost 7 bases, and 16 bases lay between the germline ends. The CDR3 has 16 residues. Germline V gene lookup returns CDR1 LGHNA and CDR2 YNFKEQ. The CDR3: CASSQEPDRLGNEQFF. The CDR3, as DNA: TGTGCCAGCAGCCAAGAACCCGACAGGTTAGGAAATGAGCAGTTCTTC.

The rearrangement joins TRBV30 to TRBJ1-2; possibly TRBD1 for D (5 bases). This CDR3 is built from 13 residues. Germline V gives CDR1 GTSNPN, CDR2 SVGIG (reference sequence). The V and J ends lost 1 base and 1 base respectively, with 7 bases between them. CDR3 region: CAWSAGINYGYTF. The DNA for the CDR3 is TGTGCCTGGAGTGCAGGGATTAACTATGGCTACACCTTC.

In its sample, this clone was seen once. V and J are TRBV6-4 and TRBJ2-1; 12 bases map to TRBD2. The germline V gene has CDR1 MRHNA and CDR2 SNTAGT. J gave up 2 bases and V 2 bases, and 1 base lay outside the gene matches. The CDR3 extends over 16 amino acids. CDR3 coding DNA: TGTGCCAGCAGTGACCTAGCGGGAGGGCCCTACAATGAGCAGTTCTTC. Protein: CASSDLAGGPYNEQFF.

The J gene is TRBJ1-2, the V gene TRBV2, with 9 nucleotides matching TRBD1. The germline V gene encodes CDR1 SNHLY and CDR2 FYNNEI. This CDR3 has 14 amino acids. V shed 5 bases and J 7 bases; nucleotides not matched to a gene: 8. The DNA of the CDR3 is TGTGCCAGCAGTCCACAGGGGGCCCAAGGTGGCTACACCTTC. The encoded protein is CASSPQGAQGGYTF.

This chain links TRBV29-1 with TRBJ2-1, with D possibly being TRBD2 (6 bases). CDR1 is SQVTM and CDR2 is ANQGSEA in the germline V gene. V lost 4 bases and J lost 8, with 12 bases in between. CDR3 size: 12 residues. The CDR3 nucleotides read TGCAGCGTTGTTGGGACGGGAGATGAGCAGTTCTTC. It translates to CSVVGTGDEQFF.

This chain links TRBV5-4 with TRBJ2-5, with 10 bases matching TRBD2. Trimming took 4 bases from V and 5 from J; bases not matched to a gene: 8. Per the germline V gene, CDR1 is SGHNT and CDR2 is YYREEE (reference sequence). CDR3 length: 15 residues. CDR3 sequence reads: CASSGGLASRETQYF. The CDR3 DNA reads TGTGCCAGCAGCGGGGGACTAGCGAGTAGGGAGACCCAGTACTTC.

The chain couples TRBV12-2 to TRBJ2-2; whether TRBD2, the table's D call, matches the DNA was not checked. TRBV12-2 corresponds to a pseudogene. CDR3 length: 21 residues. In nucleotides, the CDR3 is TGTGCAAGTCGCACCAATTCCGGGACTAGCGGGAGGGCGGAGTACACCGGGGAGCTGTTTTTT. Its protein product is CASRTNSGTSGRAEYTGELFF.

The gene calls are TRBV27 and TRBJ2-2; 7 positions match TRBD2. CDR1 and CDR2 (germline): MNHEY, SMNVEV (reference sequence). This CDR3 is built from 15 residues. V was pared by 7 bases and J by 3 bases, with 8 bases of the junction left unmatched. The CDR3 DNA reads as TGTGCCAGCACCTGGGGGGGAGGCTACACCGGGGAGCTGTTTTTT. Translation gives CASTWGGGYTGELFF.

This chain uses TRBV11-2 with TRBJ2-4; D not certain. Germline V gene sequence: CDR1 SGHAT, CDR2 FQNNGV. The CDR3 contains 15 residues. Between the trimmed V and J ends, which lost 2 bases and 8 bases, there was a span of 16 bases. Written as DNA, the CDR3 is TGTGCCAGCAGCTTACCCAATTTTCTATCGGACATTCAGTACTTC. Residues: CASSLPNFLSDIQYF.

Concerning this clone: At one end the junction does not follow the germline gene, possibly because of a read error. The chain has TRBV2 and TRBJ2-7; TRBD1 or TRBD2 may be the D gene (5 bases each). CDR1 is SNHLY and CDR2 is FYNNEI in the germline V gene. The CDR3 consists of 11 residues. CDR3 nucleotides: TGTGCCAGCAGGGGGGTCTCCGACAGAGACTTC. Its protein is CASRGVSDRDF. The entire variable domain, with the rest obtained from reference TRBV2 and TRBJ2-7, is as follows: EPEVTQTPSHQVTQMGQEVILRCVPISNHLYFYWYRQILGQKVEFLVSFYNNEISEKSEIFDDQFSVERPDGSNFTLKIRSTKLEDSAMYFCASRGVSDRDFGPGTRLTVT.

The chain recombines TRBV4-1 with TRBJ2-7, with a weak D call TRBD1 (5 bases). Germline loops: CDR1 MGHRA, CDR2 YSYEKL. The CDR3 covers 15 residues. Trimming left V 2 bases short and J 2 bases short, with 13 bases between. The CDR3 loop is CASSQTGRAAYEQYF. For the CDR3, the DNA is TGCGCCAGCAGCCAAACAGGTAGGGCCGCCTACGAGCAGTACTTC.

The chain uses TRBV27 and TRBJ2-1; TRBD2 matches 10 bases. Looked up from germline, CDR1 is MNHEY and CDR2 is SMNVEV (reference sequence). This CDR3 contains 15 residues. V lost 5 bases to trimming and J lost 4 bases; unmatched junction nucleotides: 5. CDR3 sequence: CASSRGTSAYNEQFF. In nucleotides, the CDR3 is TGTGCCAGCAGTAGAGGGACTAGCGCGTACAATGAGCAGTTCTTC.